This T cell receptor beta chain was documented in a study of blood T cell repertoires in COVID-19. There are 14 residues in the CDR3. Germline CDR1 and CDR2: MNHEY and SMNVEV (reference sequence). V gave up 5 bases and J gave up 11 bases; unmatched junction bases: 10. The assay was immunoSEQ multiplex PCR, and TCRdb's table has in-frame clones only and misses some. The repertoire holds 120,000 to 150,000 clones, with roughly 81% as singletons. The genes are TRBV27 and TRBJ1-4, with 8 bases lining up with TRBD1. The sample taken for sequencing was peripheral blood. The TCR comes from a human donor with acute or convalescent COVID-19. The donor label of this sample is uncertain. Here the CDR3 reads CASSQTGDVRKLFF. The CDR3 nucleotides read TGTGCCAGCAGTCAGACAGGGGACGTGAGGAAACTGTTTTTT. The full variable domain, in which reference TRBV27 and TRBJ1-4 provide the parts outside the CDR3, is EAQVTQNPRYLITVTGKKLTVTCSQNMNHEYMSWYRQDPGLGLRQIYYSMNVEVTDKGDVPEGYKVSRKEKRNFPLILESPSPNQTSLYFCASSQTGDVRKLFFGSGTQLSVL.